Here is one T cell receptor (beta chain) with its context. The data derive from a study of T cells in lung cancer brain metastases. V lost 3 bases and J lost 4, with 5 bases in between. CDR3 size: 11 residues. CDR1 SGHDT and CDR2 YYEEEE come from the germline V gene. Produced via immunoSEQ multiplex PCR; TCRdb's table is partial and in-frame only. The data show roughly 4,200 clones, around 90% seen once. The chain employs TRBV5-6 and TRBJ2-7, with D hard to call. Specimen: tumor tissue from the primary lung tumor. The clonotype originates from a man aged 60 to 69 with non-small cell lung cancer. The CDR3 DNA sequence: TGTGCCAGCAGCTCCCTTTACGAGCAGTACTTC. Protein product: CASSSLYEQYF.